Below, 21 T cell receptor beta chains from the same sample are listed, as sequenced in a study of sequential checkpoint blockade in melanoma. The assay was immunoSEQ multiplex PCR, and TCRdb's table has in-frame clones only and misses some. Of tens of thousands of clones detected, 75% to 85% appear once; the ten largest clones hold approximately 16%. The sample's treatment: randomized to nivolumab then ipilimumab (arm A) or the reverse (arm B). Here the sequenced sample was CD8+ T cells sorted from blood (inferred from file names), taken from a patient given nivolumab and ipilimumab in sequence. All receptors come from a human donor with melanoma.

This clone was seen once. The chain is built from TRBV9 and TRBJ2-7, with D possibly TRBD2 on 6 matching bases. Trimming took 3 bases from V and 3 from J, leaving 13 bases between them. Germline V gene data show CDR1 as SGDLS and CDR2 as YYNGEE. The CDR3 is made up of 14 amino acids. The CDR3 region is CASSARLDHYEQYF. CDR3 nucleotide sequence: TGTGCCAGCAGCGCGAGACTAGACCACTACGAGCAGTACTTC.

This clone was seen just once. V and J are TRBV5-6 and TRBJ2-3; D remains ambiguous. Germline V gene lookup returns CDR1 SGHDT and CDR2 YYEEEE. V was pared by 1 base and J by 3 bases, with 6 bases between. The CDR3 contains 13 residues. The CDR3 coding sequence is TGTGCCAGCAGCTTGTCGTTAACAGATACGCAGTATTTT. It codes for CASSLSLTDTQYF.

The V gene is TRBV28, the J gene TRBJ1-3; 7 bases map to TRBD1. CDR3 length: 15 residues. Germline V CDR1 and CDR2: MDHEN, SYDVKM. Trimming removed 4 bases from V and 3 bases from J; junction bases left unmatched: 6. CDR3 sequence (DNA): TGTGCCAGCAGTTCGCCAGGGGGGTATGGAAACACCATATATTTT. This codes for CASSSPGGYGNTIYF. Full variable domain (rest looked up from reference TRBV28 and TRBJ1-3): DVKVTQSSRYLVKRTGEKVFLECVQDMDHENMFWYRQDPGLGLRLIYFSYDVKMKEKGDIPEGYSVSREKKERFSLILESASTNQTSMYLCASSSPGGYGNTIYFGEGSWLTVV.

This chain links TRBV27 with TRBJ2-7; 7 bases agree with TRBD2. Germline V gives CDR1 MNHEY, CDR2 SMNVEV (reference sequence). The length of the CDR3 is 14 residues. Trimming cost V 6 bases and J 1 base; bases outside gene matches: 6. CDR3 in DNA: TGTGCCAGCAGAGTACGGGAGGTTTCCTACGAGCAGTACTTC. This gives the protein CASRVREVSYEQYF.

This clone was seen a single time. The CDR3 DNA follows: TGTGCCAGCAGCGAGCACAGGGCCGGGAACACCATATATTTT. Amino acids: CASSEHRAGNTIYF. The gene calls are TRBV9 and TRBJ1-3, with D perhaps matching TRBD1 (6 bases). The CDR3 is 14 amino acids. Trimming cost V 3 bases and J 7 bases, with 14 bases left between them. Germline V CDR1 and CDR2: SGDLS, YYNGEE.

This clone appeared a few times. The chain has TRBV7-9 and TRBJ2-7, with D possibly TRBD1 on 6 matching bases. V lost 3 bases, J lost 5 bases, and 8 bases lay in between. Germline CDR1 SEHNR, CDR2 FQNEAQ (reference sequence). The CDR3 is made up of 12 amino acids. CDR3 DNA: TGTGCCAGCAGCTTTTACAGGGACGAGCAGTACTTC. It codes for CASSFYRDEQYF.

The gene calls are TRBV2 and TRBJ2-7, with unresolved D. CDR1 is SNHLY, CDR2 FYNNEI, per germline. V lost 2 bases and J lost 2, with 7 bases in between. This CDR3 region has 13 residues. The CDR3 coding sequence is TGTGCCAGCAGTGAAAACCCAGCCTACGAGCAGTACTTC. Its translation: CASSENPAYEQYF.

This clone has a handful of counts. This chain joins TRBV19 and TRBJ2-7, with D possibly being TRBD1 (5 bases). There are 13 residues in the CDR3. Germline loops: CDR1 LNHDA, CDR2 SQIVND (reference sequence). Trimming pared 8 bases from V and 2 bases from J, leaving 13 bases between. CDR3 bases: TGTGCCAGTTCAATAGGGGTCGCCTACGAGCAGTACTTC. Encoded protein: CASSIGVAYEQYF.

The V call is TRBV9, the J call TRBJ2-5; a weak D match, TRBD2 (6 bases). Germline assignment: CDR1 SGDLS and CDR2 YYNGEE. Deletions cut 2 bases from V and 5 bases from J, with 16 bases between. The CDR3 is 15 amino acids. The CDR3 region has the DNA TGTGCCAGCAGCGTGGAGCCGGGAGCGGAGGAGACCCAGTACTTC. This codes for CASSVEPGAEETQYF.

The V call is TRBV25-1, the J call TRBJ2-1; D gene uncertain. V lost 3 bases, J lost 10 bases, and 13 bases lay in between. The CDR3 has 13 amino acids. CDR1 is MGHDK and CDR2 is SYGVNS in the germline V gene. The DNA for the CDR3 is TGTGCCAGCAGTGATCAGGTCAGGTACGAGCAGTTCTTC. Translation gives CASSDQVRYEQFF. The full variable domain, completed using reference TRBV25-1 and TRBJ2-1, is EADIYQTPRYLVIGTGKKITLECSQTMGHDKMYWYQQDPGMELHLIHYSYGVNSTEKGDLSSESTVSRIRTEHFPLTLESARPSHTSQYLCASSDQVRYEQFFGPGTRLTVL.

This chain connects TRBV27 to TRBJ1-2; tentatively, D is TRBD1 (6 bases). CDR1 is MNHEY and CDR2 is SMNVEV in the germline V gene (reference sequence). Trimming stripped 7 bases from V and 7 bases from J, with 25 bases between. The CDR3 runs to 16 residues. In nucleotides, the CDR3 is TGTGCCAGCACCGCCCTCCAGGCAGGGACATTGAGTGGCTACACCTTC. Translated, it gives CASTALQAGTLSGYTF.

V and J are TRBV27 and TRBJ2-5; D is perhaps TRBD1 (5 bases). The germline V gene encodes CDR1 MNHEY and CDR2 SMNVEV (reference sequence). V dropped 2 bases and J dropped 5 bases, with 9 bases sitting between them. The CDR3 is 13 residues long. The CDR3 sequence: CASSLAGYETQYF. The CDR3, as DNA: TGTGCCAGCAGTTTAGCAGGGTATGAGACCCAGTACTTC.

The rearrangement links TRBV10-3 to TRBJ1-1; 10 positions match TRBD1. The length of the CDR3 is 17 residues. The germline gives CDR1 ENHRY, CDR2 SYGVKD. After removal of 7 bases from V and 1 base from J, the junction contained 12 bases not matched to a gene. The CDR3 DNA reads as TGTGCCATCACTCCCGGGACAGGGGCCCCGCAGAACACTGAAGCTTTCTTT. This gives the protein CAITPGTGAPQNTEAFF.

This sequence joins TRBV13 and TRBJ2-3; 8 positions match TRBD1. Germline V gene lookup returns CDR1 PRHDT and CDR2 FYEKMQ (reference sequence). The CDR3 extends over 13 amino acids. J gave up 5 bases and V 5 bases, and 3 bases lay outside the gene matches. The CDR3 region is CASSQQGGDTQYF. The CDR3, as DNA: TGTGCCAGCAGCCAACAGGGGGGAGATACGCAGTATTTT.

V and J are TRBV6-1 and TRBJ1-5; a possible D gene is TRBD1 (5 bases). CDR1 and CDR2 from the germline V gene are MNHNS and SASEGT. The V end was cut by 2 bases, the J end by 5 bases, with 13 bases between. CDR3 length equals 15 residues. The CDR3 here is CASSEMDTTYQPQHF. CDR3 DNA sequence: TGTGCCAGCAGTGAAATGGACACTACCTATCAGCCCCAGCATTTT.

The chain recombines TRBV7-9 with TRBJ2-7; 11 nucleotides align to TRBD1. Germline V gene lookup returns CDR1 SEHNR and CDR2 FQNEAQ (reference sequence). Trimming removed 6 bases from V and 4 bases from J; junction bases left unmatched: 11. The CDR3 sequence is 16 residues long. The CDR3 sequence is CASSSGTGGLGYEQYF. For the CDR3, the DNA is TGTGCCAGCAGTTCCGGGACAGGGGGTCTGGGATACGAGCAGTACTTC.

The rearrangement joins TRBV5-4 to TRBJ1-1, with unresolved D. This CDR3 is 14 amino acids long. Germline V gene lookup returns CDR1 SGHNT and CDR2 YYREEE (reference sequence). V gave up 2 bases and J gave up 0 bases, with 8 bases separating them. The CDR3 DNA reads as TGTGCCAGCAGCTTAGACCAGGTGAACACTGAAGCTTTCTTT. It codes for CASSLDQVNTEAFF.

The rearrangement links TRBV6-1 to TRBJ2-2; D possibly corresponds to TRBD2 (6 bases). The CDR3 runs to 14 residues. Trimming took off 6 bases at V and 5 bases at J, with 13 bases between the two ends. Germline CDR1 reads MNHNS; CDR2 reads SASEGT. This chain's CDR3 is CASSPGEVTGELFF. The CDR3 nucleotides read TGTGCCAGCAGCCCCGGGGAGGTTACCGGGGAGCTGTTTTTT.

A single count supports this clone. V and J are TRBV28 and TRBJ1-1; D is undetermined. The CDR3 loop spans 11 amino acids. The V and J ends lost 3 bases and 6 bases respectively, with 5 bases between them. Germline V gene lookup returns CDR1 MDHEN and CDR2 SYDVKM. The CDR3 DNA is TGTGCCAGCAGTTTTCCCTCTGAAGCTTTCTTT. It is translated as CASSFPSEAFF.

The chain employs TRBV4-3 and TRBJ2-7; possible D gene TRBD2, 6 bases. The CDR3 spans 13 residues. The V gene lost 3 bases and the J gene lost 5 bases, with 11 bases spanning the gap. Per the germline V gene, CDR1 is LGHNA and CDR2 is YSLEER. The CDR3 is CASSHISGHEQYF. The CDR3, as DNA: TGCGCCAGCAGCCATATTAGCGGCCACGAGCAGTACTTC.

This chain joins TRBV6-6 and TRBJ2-7; D is perhaps TRBD1 (5 bases). The CDR3 has 13 amino acids. Deletions cut 2 bases from V and 2 bases from J, with 7 bases between. Germline V gives CDR1 MNHNY, CDR2 SVGAGI (reference sequence). CDR3 coding DNA: TGTGCCAGCAGTTACGACAGCCCCTACGAGCAGTACTTC. This gives the protein CASSYDSPYEQYF.